This T cell receptor (beta chain) was sequenced for a study of regulatory T cells in long-lasting Graves disease. Study at large: A definition of persistent Graves' disease required over 5 years of antithyroid drugs plus positive TSH receptor antibodies. Findings and caveats of the study: The researchers studied only peripheral blood, not thyroid tissue. There were preferences for TRBV28, TRBJ1-2 and TRBJ2-5 in persistent disease. Persistent Graves' patients showed a TCR diversity that was lower than that of newly diagnosed ones.

This clonotype was counted many times. Its antigen is undetermined. Time point defined: persistent/refractory GD, antithyroid drugs over 5 years with positive TRAb. PBMC RNA was the source of the TCR library. This CDR3 is built from 14 residues. In germline, CDR1 is GTSNPN, CDR2 SVGIG (reference sequence). Trimming cost V 4 bases and J 3 bases, with 13 bases left between them. Assembly of TCR beta libraries relied on iRepertoire HTBI primers together with Arm-PCR of CDR3 regions. One entry per CDR3 protein, called by TCRdb with MiXCR from the multiplex PCR reads. This table has hundreds of thousands of distinct CDR3 sequences, less than 25% appearing once.

The gene calls are TRBV30 and TRBJ1-5; D may be TRBD1 (6 bases). This clonotype was obtained from a female donor with Graves disease. The sample here was peripheral blood mononuclear cells (PBMCs), taken when the disease was refractory, from a patient treated with antithyroid drugs. The CDR3 region is CAWKKGGNNQPQHF. CDR3 nucleotides: TGTGCCTGGAAAAAAGGGGGGAACAATCAGCCCCAGCATTTT.